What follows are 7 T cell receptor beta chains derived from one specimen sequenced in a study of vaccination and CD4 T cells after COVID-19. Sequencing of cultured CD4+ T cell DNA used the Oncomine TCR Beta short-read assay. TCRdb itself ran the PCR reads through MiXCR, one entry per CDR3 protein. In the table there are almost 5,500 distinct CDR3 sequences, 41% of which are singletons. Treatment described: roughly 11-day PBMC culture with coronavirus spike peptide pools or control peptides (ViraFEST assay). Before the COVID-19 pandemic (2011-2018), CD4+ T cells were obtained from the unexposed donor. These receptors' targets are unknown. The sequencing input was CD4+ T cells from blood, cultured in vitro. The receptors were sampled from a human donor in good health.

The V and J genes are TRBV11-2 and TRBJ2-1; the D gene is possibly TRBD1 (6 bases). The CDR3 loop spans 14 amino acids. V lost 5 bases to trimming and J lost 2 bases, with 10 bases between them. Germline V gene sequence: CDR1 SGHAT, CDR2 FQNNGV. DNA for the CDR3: TGTGCCAGCAGCCCAGGGGCGGCCTACAATGAGCAGTTCTTC. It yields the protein CASSPGAAYNEQFF.

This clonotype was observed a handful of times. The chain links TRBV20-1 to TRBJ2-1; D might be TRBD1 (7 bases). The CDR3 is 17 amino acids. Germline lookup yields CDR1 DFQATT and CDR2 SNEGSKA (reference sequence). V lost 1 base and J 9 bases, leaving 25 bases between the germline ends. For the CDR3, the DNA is TGCAGTGCTAGAGTGGCAGGGGGGATATTCGGGAAAGGTGAGCAGTTCTTC. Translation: CSARVAGGIFGKGEQFF.

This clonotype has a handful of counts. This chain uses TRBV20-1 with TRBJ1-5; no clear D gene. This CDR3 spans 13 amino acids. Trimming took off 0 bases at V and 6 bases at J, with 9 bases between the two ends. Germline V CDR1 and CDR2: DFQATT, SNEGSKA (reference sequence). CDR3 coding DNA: TGCAGTGCTAGAGATTCCCTGAGTCAGCCCCAGCATTTT. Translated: CSARDSLSQPQHF.

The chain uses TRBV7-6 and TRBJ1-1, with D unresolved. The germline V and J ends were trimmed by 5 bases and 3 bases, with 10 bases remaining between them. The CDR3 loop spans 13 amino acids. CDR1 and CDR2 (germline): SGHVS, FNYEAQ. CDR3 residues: CASSPSGYTEAFF. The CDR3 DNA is TGTGCCAGCAGCCCCTCAGGCTACACTGAAGCTTTCTTT.

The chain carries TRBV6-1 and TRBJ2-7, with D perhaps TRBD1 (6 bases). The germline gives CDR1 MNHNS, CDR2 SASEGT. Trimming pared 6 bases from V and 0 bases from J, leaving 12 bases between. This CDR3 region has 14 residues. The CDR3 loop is CASRWGHSSYEQYF. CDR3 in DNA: TGTGCCAGCAGATGGGGACACAGCTCCTACGAGCAGTACTTC.

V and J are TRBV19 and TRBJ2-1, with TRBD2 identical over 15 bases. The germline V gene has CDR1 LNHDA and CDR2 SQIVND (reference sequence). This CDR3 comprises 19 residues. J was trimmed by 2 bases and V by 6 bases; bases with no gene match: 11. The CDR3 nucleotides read TGTGCCAGTAGACAAGGGACTAGCGGGGGGCGTCGCACCTACAATGAGCAGTTCTTC. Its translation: CASRQGTSGGRRTYNEQFF.

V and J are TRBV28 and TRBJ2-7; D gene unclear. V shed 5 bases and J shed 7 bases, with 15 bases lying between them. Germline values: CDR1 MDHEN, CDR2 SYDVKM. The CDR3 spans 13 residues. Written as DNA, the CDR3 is TGTGCCAGCAGTACCCATCATGAAGGGGAGCAGTACTTC. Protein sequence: CASSTHHEGEQYF.